This is a list of T cell receptor beta chains from one sample in a study of CD8 T cells in Susac syndrome. One entry per CDR3 protein, called by TCRdb with MiXCR from the immunoSEQ multiplex PCR reads. Among about 94,000 distinct CDR3 sequences listed, over 90% were seen once. Sequencing was done on a sample of CD4+ T cells from PBMCs. The receptor source for this set is a human donor with Susac syndrome. Both conserved end residues are part of each CDR3. The order of the fields is V gene, J gene, CDR3 protein.

TRBV29-1	TRBJ2-7	CSVGSGVIAYEQYF
TRBV12-3/TRBV12-4	TRBJ1-6	CASSLVVFNSPLHF
TRBV5-4	TRBJ1-1	CASSSSGLMNTEAFF
TRBV30	TRBJ1-1	CAWSVWGSTNTEAFF
TRBV5-6	TRBJ1-5	CASSLGLPVGQPQHF
TRBV30	TRBJ2-5	CAWSRRIQETQYF
TRBV20-1	TRBJ2-5	CSARDRLAGGNRETQYF
TRBV30	TRBJ2-7	CAWSRGDYEQYF
TRBV29-1	TRBJ2-6	CSVVDSGANVLTF
TRBV30	TRBJ1-6	CAWQGSRYSPLHF
TRBV20-1	TRBJ1-1	CSASPSRRDTEAFF
TRBV12-3/TRBV12-4	TRBJ1-6	CASAGTGTGANSPLHF
TRBV7-9	TRBJ2-7	CASSLDRRGDEQYF
TRBV20-1	TRBJ2-3	CSARDERGTSDTQYF
TRBV20-1	TRBJ1-1	CSARLGPGTEAFF
TRBV2	TRBJ1-2	CASSEVLGYTF
TRBV20-1	TRBJ1-1	CSARDRIRTTEAFF
TRBV3-1	TRBJ2-3	CASSQDLAGGDTQYF
TRBV4-2	TRBJ2-5	CASTGTSRETQYF
TRBV20-1	TRBJ1-5	CSVGWDNQPQHF
TRBV7-9	TRBJ2-7	CASSFNSGRAYEQYF
TRBV20-1	TRBJ1-2	CSAYFLGQNYGYTF